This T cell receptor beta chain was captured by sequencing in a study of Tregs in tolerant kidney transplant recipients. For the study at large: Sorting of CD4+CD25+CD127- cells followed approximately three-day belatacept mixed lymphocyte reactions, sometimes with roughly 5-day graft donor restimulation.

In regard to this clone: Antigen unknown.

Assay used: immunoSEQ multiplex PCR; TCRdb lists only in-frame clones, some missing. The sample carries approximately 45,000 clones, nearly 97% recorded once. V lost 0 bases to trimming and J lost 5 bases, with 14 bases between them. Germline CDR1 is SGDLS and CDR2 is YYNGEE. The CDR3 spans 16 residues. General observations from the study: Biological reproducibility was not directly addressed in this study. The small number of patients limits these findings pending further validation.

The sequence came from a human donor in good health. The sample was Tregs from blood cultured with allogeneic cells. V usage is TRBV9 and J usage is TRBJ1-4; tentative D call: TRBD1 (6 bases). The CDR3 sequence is CASSVGSTGSNEKLFF. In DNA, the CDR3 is TGTGCCAGCAGCGTAGGATCGACAGGCTCGAATGAAAAACTGTTTTTT.